Listed below are T cell receptor beta chains from one sample, sequenced in a study of blood T cell repertoires in COVID-19. The data were produced by immunoSEQ multiplex PCR, yet TCRdb's version contains in-frame clones alone and is incomplete. The sample includes fewer than 250,000 clones, around 88% of them seen just once. The sequencing input was peripheral blood. All receptors come from a woman older than 75 with COVID-19, enrolled during active disease. Each CDR3 is given with its conserved first and last residue. A D gene is named only where the DNA matches it firmly. Not all rows give a size; the values are once, few, many and, for expanded clones, a class.

clone_size: once; j_call: TRBJ1-4; v_call: TRBV7-9; cdr3_length: 18; d_call: -; cdr3_aa: CASTQRGGGSATNEKLFF; cdr3_nt: TGTGCCAGCACCCAGAGGGGTGGCGGGAGTGCAACTAATGAAAAACTGTTTTTT
clone_size: -; j_call: TRBJ2-7; v_call: TRBV6-5; cdr3_length: 12; d_call: TRBD2; cdr3_aa: CATQRGVYEQYF; cdr3_nt: TGTGCCACCCAGCGGGGGGTCTACGAGCAGTACTTC
clone_size: few; j_call: TRBJ2-5; v_call: TRBV20-1; cdr3_length: 14; d_call: TRBD2; cdr3_aa: CSASQTSTGETQYF; cdr3_nt: TGCAGTGCTAGTCAGACTAGCACGGGAGAGACCCAGTACTTC
clone_size: -; j_call: TRBJ1-4; v_call: TRBV18; cdr3_length: 16; d_call: -; cdr3_aa: CASSPPNRATNEKLFF; cdr3_nt: TGTGCCAGCTCACCACCGAACAGGGCCACTAATGAAAAACTGTTTTTT
clone_size: once; j_call: TRBJ2-5; v_call: TRBV5-1; cdr3_length: 14; d_call: -; cdr3_aa: CASSLRGAEETQYF; cdr3_nt: TGCGCCAGCAGCTTACGGGGGGCGGAAGAGACCCAGTACTTC
clone_size: -; j_call: TRBJ2-3; v_call: TRBV6-5; cdr3_length: 15; d_call: TRBD1; cdr3_aa: CAGSTLMTGADTQYF; cdr3_nt: TGTGCCGGCTCTACCTTGATGACAGGGGCAGATACGCAGTATTTT
clone_size: -; j_call: TRBJ1-5; v_call: TRBV28; cdr3_length: 18; d_call: TRBD1; cdr3_aa: CASSLGTGGVQNNQPQHF; cdr3_nt: TGTGCCAGCAGTCTCGGGACAGGGGGAGTTCAAAACAATCAGCCCCAGCATTTT
clone_size: -; j_call: TRBJ1-1; v_call: TRBV3-1/TRBV3-2; cdr3_length: 16; d_call: -; cdr3_aa: CASSPTKGSGGTEAFF; cdr3_nt: TGTGCCAGCAGCCCTACCAAGGGCTCCGGGGGCACTGAAGCTTTCTTT
clone_size: -; j_call: TRBJ1-4; v_call: TRBV5-6; cdr3_length: 15; d_call: -; cdr3_aa: CASSSPGEGYEKLFF; cdr3_nt: TGTGCCAGCAGTTCCCCGGGAGAAGGTTATGAAAAACTGTTTTTT
clone_size: -; j_call: TRBJ2-3; v_call: TRBV11-2; cdr3_length: 16; d_call: TRBD2; cdr3_aa: CASSLDTAGGLDTQYF; cdr3_nt: TGTGCCAGCAGCTTAGACACAGCGGGGGGCCTTGATACGCAGTATTTT
clone_size: -; j_call: TRBJ2-3; v_call: TRBV13; cdr3_length: 16; d_call: -; cdr3_aa: CASSDLGLGGLDTQYF; cdr3_nt: TGTGCCAGCAGCGATTTGGGACTAGGGGGCCTGGATACGCAGTATTTT
clone_size: -; j_call: TRBJ1-5; v_call: TRBV18; cdr3_length: 15; d_call: TRBD1; cdr3_aa: CASSPPGRGNQPQHF; cdr3_nt: TGTGCCAGCTCACCACCGGGCAGGGGGAATCAGCCCCAGCATTTT
clone_size: -; j_call: TRBJ2-2; v_call: TRBV3-1/TRBV3-2; cdr3_length: 14; d_call: -; cdr3_aa: CASSQNAGTGELFF; cdr3_nt: TGTGCCAGCAGCCAAAATGCGGGAACCGGGGAGCTGTTTTTT
clone_size: -; j_call: TRBJ1-3; v_call: TRBV12-3/TRBV12-4; cdr3_length: 12; d_call: -; cdr3_aa: CASRSDGNTIYF; cdr3_nt: TGTGCCAGCCGGTCTGATGGAAACACCATATATTTT
clone_size: few; j_call: TRBJ1-4; v_call: TRBV28; cdr3_length: 14; d_call: TRBD1; cdr3_aa: CASRSTGVYEKLFF; cdr3_nt: TGTGCCAGCAGATCTACAGGGGTTTACGAAAAACTGTTTTTT
clone_size: once; j_call: TRBJ1-5; v_call: TRBV30; cdr3_length: 12; d_call: -; cdr3_aa: CAWRETAGPQHF; cdr3_nt: TGTGCCTGGAGGGAAACAGCGGGGCCCCAGCATTTT
clone_size: -; j_call: TRBJ2-1; v_call: TRBV5-1; cdr3_length: 13; d_call: TRBD1; cdr3_aa: CASSSGTGDEQFF; cdr3_nt: TGCGCCAGCAGCTCCGGGACAGGCGATGAGCAGTTCTTC
clone_size: -; j_call: TRBJ1-5; v_call: TRBV11-3; cdr3_length: 16; d_call: TRBD1; cdr3_aa: CASSSDRAWSNQPQHF; cdr3_nt: TGTGCCAGCAGCTCAGACAGGGCTTGGAGCAATCAGCCCCAGCATTTT
clone_size: -; j_call: TRBJ2-3; v_call: TRBV24-1; cdr3_length: 16; d_call: TRBD2; cdr3_aa: CATSDRWGRGTDTQYF; cdr3_nt: TGTGCCACCAGTGACCGGTGGGGGAGGGGCACAGATACGCAGTATTTT
clone_size: -; j_call: TRBJ1-4; v_call: TRBV2; cdr3_length: 13; d_call: TRBD1; cdr3_aa: CASSERTGEKLFF; cdr3_nt: TGTGCCAGCAGTGAGCGGACAGGGGAAAAACTGTTTTTT
clone_size: -; j_call: TRBJ1-2; v_call: TRBV3-1/TRBV3-2; cdr3_length: 16; d_call: TRBD1; cdr3_aa: CASSLSDRASLYGYTF; cdr3_nt: TGTGCCAGCAGCCTATCGGACAGGGCCTCTCTCTATGGCTACACCTTC
clone_size: once; j_call: TRBJ1-1; v_call: TRBV27; cdr3_length: 13; d_call: -; cdr3_aa: CASSSSTVAEAFF; cdr3_nt: TGTGCCAGCAGTAGCTCAACGGTTGCTGAAGCTTTCTTT
clone_size: once; j_call: TRBJ1-4; v_call: TRBV18; cdr3_length: 16; d_call: -; cdr3_aa: CASSPSTGSANEKLFF; cdr3_nt: TGTGCCAGCTCGCCATCAACAGGGTCGGCTAATGAAAAACTGTTTTTT
clone_size: -; j_call: TRBJ1-3; v_call: TRBV6-1; cdr3_length: 17; d_call: -; cdr3_aa: CASSDVGQGFSGNTIYF; cdr3_nt: TGTGCCAGCAGTGATGTGGGGCAGGGGTTCTCTGGAAACACCATATATTTT
clone_size: -; j_call: TRBJ2-1; v_call: TRBV2; cdr3_length: 15; d_call: TRBD2; cdr3_aa: CASREAGGPYNEQFF; cdr3_nt: TGTGCCAGCAGGGAAGCGGGGGGACCTTACAATGAGCAGTTCTTC
clone_size: -; j_call: TRBJ1-2; v_call: TRBV5-1; cdr3_length: 14; d_call: -; cdr3_aa: CASRPNLGGYGYTF; cdr3_nt: TGCGCCAGCCGACCGAATTTGGGAGGCTATGGCTACACCTTC
clone_size: -; j_call: TRBJ1-1; v_call: TRBV5-4; cdr3_length: 14; d_call: TRBD1; cdr3_aa: CASSLVQGATEAFF; cdr3_nt: TGTGCCAGCAGCTTAGTACAGGGGGCGACTGAAGCTTTCTTT
clone_size: -; j_call: TRBJ1-1; v_call: TRBV24-1; cdr3_length: 14; d_call: -; cdr3_aa: CATSEAGANTEAFF; cdr3_nt: TGTGCCACCAGTGAAGCTGGGGCGAACACTGAAGCTTTCTTT
clone_size: -; j_call: TRBJ1-3; v_call: TRBV5-1; cdr3_length: 12; d_call: -; cdr3_aa: CASSDSAHTIYF; cdr3_nt: TGCGCCAGCAGCGACTCGGCGCACACCATATATTTT
clone_size: -; j_call: TRBJ1-6; v_call: TRBV4-2; cdr3_length: 15; d_call: TRBD1; cdr3_aa: CASSQEDREVSPLHF; cdr3_nt: TGTGCCAGCAGCCAAGAAGACAGGGAGGTTTCACCCCTCCACTTT
clone_size: -; j_call: TRBJ2-3; v_call: TRBV18; cdr3_length: 13; d_call: -; cdr3_aa: CASSPSATDTQYF; cdr3_nt: TGTGCCAGCTCACCTAGCGCCACAGATACGCAGTATTTT